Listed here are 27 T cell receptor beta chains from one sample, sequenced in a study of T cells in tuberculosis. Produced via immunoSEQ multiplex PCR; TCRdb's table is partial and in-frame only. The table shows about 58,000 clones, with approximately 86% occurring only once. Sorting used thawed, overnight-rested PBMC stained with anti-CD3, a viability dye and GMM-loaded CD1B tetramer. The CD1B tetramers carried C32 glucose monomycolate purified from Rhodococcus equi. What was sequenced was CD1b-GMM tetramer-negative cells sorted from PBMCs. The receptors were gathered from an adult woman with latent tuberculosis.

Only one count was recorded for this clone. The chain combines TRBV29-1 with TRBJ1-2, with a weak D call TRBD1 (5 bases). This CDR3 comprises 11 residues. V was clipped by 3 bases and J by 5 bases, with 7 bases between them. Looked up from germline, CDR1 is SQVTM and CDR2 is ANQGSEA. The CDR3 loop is CSVESGYGYTF. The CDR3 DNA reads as TGCAGCGTTGAGTCAGGGTATGGCTACACCTTC.

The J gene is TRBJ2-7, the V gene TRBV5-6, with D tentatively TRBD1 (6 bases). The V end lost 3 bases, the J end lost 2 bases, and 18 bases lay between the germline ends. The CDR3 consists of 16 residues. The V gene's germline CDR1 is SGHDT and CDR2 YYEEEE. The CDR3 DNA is TGTGCCAGCAGCTACCAGTCGGGACAACGAGCCTACGAGCAGTACTTC. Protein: CASSYQSGQRAYEQYF.

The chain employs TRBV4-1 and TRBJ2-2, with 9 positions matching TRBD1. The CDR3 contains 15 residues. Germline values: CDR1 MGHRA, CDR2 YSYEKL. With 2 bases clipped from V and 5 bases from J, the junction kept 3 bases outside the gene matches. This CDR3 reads CASSQRTGATGELFF. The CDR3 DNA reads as TGCGCCAGCAGCCAACGGACAGGGGCTACCGGGGAGCTGTTTTTT.

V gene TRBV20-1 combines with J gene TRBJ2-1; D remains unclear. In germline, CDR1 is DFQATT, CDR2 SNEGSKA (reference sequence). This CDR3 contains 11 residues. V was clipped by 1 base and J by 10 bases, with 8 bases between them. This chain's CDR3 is CSARGGWEQFF. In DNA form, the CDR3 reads TGCAGTGCTAGAGGAGGTTGGGAGCAGTTCTTC.

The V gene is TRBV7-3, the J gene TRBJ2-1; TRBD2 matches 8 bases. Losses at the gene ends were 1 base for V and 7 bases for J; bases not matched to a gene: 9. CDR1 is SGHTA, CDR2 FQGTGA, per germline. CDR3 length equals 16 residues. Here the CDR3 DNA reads TGTGCCAGCAGCTTAATGGGGACTAGGGGGGTGAATGAGCAGTTCTTC. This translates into CASSLMGTRGVNEQFF.

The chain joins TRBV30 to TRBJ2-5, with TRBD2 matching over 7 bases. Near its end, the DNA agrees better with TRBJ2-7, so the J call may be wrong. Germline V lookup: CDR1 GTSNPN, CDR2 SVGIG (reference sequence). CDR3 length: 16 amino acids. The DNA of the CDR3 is TGTGCCTGGAGCCCACCCCCTGGGGGGGGTTTCTACGAGCAGTACTTC. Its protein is CAWSPPPGGGFYEQYF.

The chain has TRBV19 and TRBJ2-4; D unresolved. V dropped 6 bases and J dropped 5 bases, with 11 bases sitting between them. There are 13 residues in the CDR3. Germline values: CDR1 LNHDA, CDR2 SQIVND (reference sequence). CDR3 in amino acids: CASRRLTENIQYF. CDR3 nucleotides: TGTGCCAGTAGGAGACTGACCGAAAACATTCAGTACTTC.

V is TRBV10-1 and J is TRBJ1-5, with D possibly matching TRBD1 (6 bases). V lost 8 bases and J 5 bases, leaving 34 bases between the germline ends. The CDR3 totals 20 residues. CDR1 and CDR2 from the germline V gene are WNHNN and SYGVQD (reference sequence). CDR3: CASPRPEHEKRGGGDQPQHF. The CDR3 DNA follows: TGCGCCAGCCCTAGGCCCGAACATGAGAAACGAGGGGGGGGAGATCAGCCCCAGCATTTT.

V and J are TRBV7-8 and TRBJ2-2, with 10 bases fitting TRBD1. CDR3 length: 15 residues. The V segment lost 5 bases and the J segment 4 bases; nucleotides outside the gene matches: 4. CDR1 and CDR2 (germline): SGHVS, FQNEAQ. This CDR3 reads CASSRQGAATGELFF. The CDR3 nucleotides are TGTGCCAGCAGCCGACAGGGGGCTGCCACCGGGGAGCTGTTTTTT.

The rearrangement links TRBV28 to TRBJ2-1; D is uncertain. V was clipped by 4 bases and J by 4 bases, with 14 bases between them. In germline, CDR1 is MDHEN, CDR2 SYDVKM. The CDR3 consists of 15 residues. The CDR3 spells CASSSTQRLYNEQFF. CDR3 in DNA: TGTGCCAGCAGTTCTACTCAACGCCTTTACAATGAGCAGTTCTTC.

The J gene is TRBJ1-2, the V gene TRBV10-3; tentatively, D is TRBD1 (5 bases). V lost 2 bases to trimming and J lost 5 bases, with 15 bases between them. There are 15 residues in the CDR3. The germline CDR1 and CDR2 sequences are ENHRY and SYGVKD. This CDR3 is CAISERRGSIYGYTF. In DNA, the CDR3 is TGTGCCATCAGTGAGAGGAGGGGCTCGATTTATGGCTACACCTTC.

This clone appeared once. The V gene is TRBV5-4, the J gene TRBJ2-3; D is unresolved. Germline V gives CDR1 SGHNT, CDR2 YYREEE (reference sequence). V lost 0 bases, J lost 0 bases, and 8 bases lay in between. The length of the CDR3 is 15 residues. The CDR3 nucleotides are TGTGCCAGCAGCTTGGGTCCAGTTAGCACAGATACGCAGTATTTT. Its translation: CASSLGPVSTDTQYF.

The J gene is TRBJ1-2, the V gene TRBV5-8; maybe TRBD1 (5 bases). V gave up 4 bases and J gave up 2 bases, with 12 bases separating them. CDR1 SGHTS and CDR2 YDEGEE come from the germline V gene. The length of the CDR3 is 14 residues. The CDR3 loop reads CASSRGISNYGYTF. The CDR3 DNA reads TGTGCCAGCAGCCGGGGGATCTCCAACTATGGCTACACCTTC. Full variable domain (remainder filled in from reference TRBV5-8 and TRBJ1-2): EAGVTQSPTHLIKTRGQQATLRCSPISGHTSVYWYQQALGLGLQFLLWYDEGEERNRGNFPPRFSGRQFPNYSSELNVNALELEDSALYLCASSRGISNYGYTFGSGTRLTVV.

The CDR3 DNA reads TGTGCCTGGAGTACAGGGACTAGCGGGGCCTCCTACGAGCAGTACTTC. Translating gives CAWSTGTSGASYEQYF. The chain uses TRBV30 and TRBJ2-7; 13 nucleotides align to TRBD2. V shed 2 bases, J shed 0 bases, and the junction held 4 bases outside the gene matches. The CDR3 is 16 amino acids. CDR1 and CDR2 (germline): GTSNPN, SVGIG (reference sequence). Full variable domain (missing parts from reference TRBV30 and TRBJ2-7): SQTIHQWPATLVQPVGSPLSLECTVEGTSNPNLYWYRQAAGRGLQLLFYSVGIGQISSEVPQNLSASRPQDRQFILSSKKLLLSDSGFYLCAWSTGTSGASYEQYFGPGTRLTVT.

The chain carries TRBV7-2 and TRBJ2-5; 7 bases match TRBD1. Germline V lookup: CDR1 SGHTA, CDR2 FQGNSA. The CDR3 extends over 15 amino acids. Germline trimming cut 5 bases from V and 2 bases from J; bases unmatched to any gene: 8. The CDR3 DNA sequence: TGTGCCAGCAGCCGTAGCCGGGACAGACAAGAGACCCAGTACTTC. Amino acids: CASSRSRDRQETQYF.

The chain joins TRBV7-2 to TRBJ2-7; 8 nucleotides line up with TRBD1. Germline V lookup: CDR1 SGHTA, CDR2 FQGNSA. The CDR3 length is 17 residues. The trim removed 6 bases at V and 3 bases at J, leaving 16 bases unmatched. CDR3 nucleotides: TGTGCCAGCAGGGGGGACCGTAGGACAGGGTCTTACTACGAGCAGTACTTC. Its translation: CASRGDRRTGSYYEQYF.

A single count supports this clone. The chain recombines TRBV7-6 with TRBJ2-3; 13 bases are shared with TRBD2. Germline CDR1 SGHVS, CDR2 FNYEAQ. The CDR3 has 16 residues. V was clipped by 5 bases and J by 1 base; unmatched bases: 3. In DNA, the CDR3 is TGTGCCAGCAGCAACGGACTAGCGGGGGGCACAGATACGCAGTATTTT. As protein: CASSNGLAGGTDTQYF.

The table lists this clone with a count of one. The CDR3 bases are TGTGCCAGCAGCTTAATGGGGGCGCGGAGCAATCAGCCCCAGCATTTT. This translates into CASSLMGARSNQPQHF. This chain links TRBV7-8 with TRBJ1-5, with TRBD1 as a possible D gene (6 bases). The germline gives CDR1 SGHVS, CDR2 FQNEAQ. With 2 bases removed from V and 1 base from J, the gap between germline ends came to 12 bases. The length of the CDR3 is 16 residues.

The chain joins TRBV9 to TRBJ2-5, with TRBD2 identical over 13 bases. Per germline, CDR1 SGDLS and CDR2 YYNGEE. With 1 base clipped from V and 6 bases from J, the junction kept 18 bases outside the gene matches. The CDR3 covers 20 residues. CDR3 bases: TGTGCCAGCAGCGTACTTCAACCGGGACTAGCGGGGCGGGGGGGTAAGACCCAGTACTTC. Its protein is CASSVLQPGLAGRGGKTQYF. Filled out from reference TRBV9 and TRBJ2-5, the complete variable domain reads DSGVTQTPKHLITATGQRVTLRCSPRSGDLSVYWYQQSLDQGLQFLIQYYNGEERAKGNILERFSAQQFPDLHSELNLSSLELGDSALYFCASSVLQPGLAGRGGKTQYFGPGTRLLVL.

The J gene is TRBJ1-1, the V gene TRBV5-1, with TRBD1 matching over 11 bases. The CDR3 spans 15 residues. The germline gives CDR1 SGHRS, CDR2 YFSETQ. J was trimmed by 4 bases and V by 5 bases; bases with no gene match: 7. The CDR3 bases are TGCGCCAGCAGGCCCGGGACAGGGGGACCCACTGAAGCTTTCTTT. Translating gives CASRPGTGGPTEAFF.

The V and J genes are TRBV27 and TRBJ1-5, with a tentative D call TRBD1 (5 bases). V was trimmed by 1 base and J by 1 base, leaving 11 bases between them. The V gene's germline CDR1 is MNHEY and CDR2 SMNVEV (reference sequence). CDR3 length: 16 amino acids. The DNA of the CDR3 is TGTGCCAGCAGTTTATTTGGGGGGATGAGCAATCAGCCCCAGCATTTT. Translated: CASSLFGGMSNQPQHF.

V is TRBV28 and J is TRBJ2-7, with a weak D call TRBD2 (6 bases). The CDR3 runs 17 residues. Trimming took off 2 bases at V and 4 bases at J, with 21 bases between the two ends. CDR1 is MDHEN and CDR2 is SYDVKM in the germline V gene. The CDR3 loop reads CASSLGGSGQILYEQYF. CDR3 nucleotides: TGTGCCAGCAGTTTAGGGGGGTCGGGGCAGATCCTATACGAGCAGTACTTC.

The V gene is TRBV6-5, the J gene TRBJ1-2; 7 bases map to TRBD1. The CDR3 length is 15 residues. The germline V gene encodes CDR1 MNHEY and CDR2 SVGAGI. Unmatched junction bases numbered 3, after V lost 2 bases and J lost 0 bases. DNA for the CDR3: TGTGCCAGCAGTTACCAGACAGGGTCTAACTATGGCTACACCTTC. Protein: CASSYQTGSNYGYTF.

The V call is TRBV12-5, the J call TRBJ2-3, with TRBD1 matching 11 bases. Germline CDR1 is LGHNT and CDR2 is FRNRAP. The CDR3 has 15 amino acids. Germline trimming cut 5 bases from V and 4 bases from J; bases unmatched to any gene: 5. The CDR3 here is CASGDWTGGSDTQYF. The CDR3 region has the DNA TGTGCTAGTGGTGACTGGACAGGGGGCTCAGATACGCAGTATTTT.

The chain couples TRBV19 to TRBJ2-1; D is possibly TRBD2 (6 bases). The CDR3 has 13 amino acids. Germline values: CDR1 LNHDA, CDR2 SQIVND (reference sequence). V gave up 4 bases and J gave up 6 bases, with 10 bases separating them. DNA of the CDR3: TGTGCCAGTAGTAAACTAGCCACCAATGAGCAGTTCTTC. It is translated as CASSKLATNEQFF.

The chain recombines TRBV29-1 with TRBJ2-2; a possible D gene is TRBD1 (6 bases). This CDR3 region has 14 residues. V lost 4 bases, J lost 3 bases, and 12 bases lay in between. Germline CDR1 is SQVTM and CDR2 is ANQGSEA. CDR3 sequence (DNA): TGCAGCGTTGTGCTCGGGACACACACCGGGGAGCTGTTTTTT. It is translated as CSVVLGTHTGELFF.

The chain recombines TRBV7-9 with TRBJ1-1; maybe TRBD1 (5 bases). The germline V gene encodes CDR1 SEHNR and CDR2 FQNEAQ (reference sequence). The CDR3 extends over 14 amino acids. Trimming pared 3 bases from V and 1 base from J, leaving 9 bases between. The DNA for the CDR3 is TGTGCCAGCAGCTTCCAGGGCGGGAACACTGAAGCTTTCTTT. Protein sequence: CASSFQGGNTEAFF.